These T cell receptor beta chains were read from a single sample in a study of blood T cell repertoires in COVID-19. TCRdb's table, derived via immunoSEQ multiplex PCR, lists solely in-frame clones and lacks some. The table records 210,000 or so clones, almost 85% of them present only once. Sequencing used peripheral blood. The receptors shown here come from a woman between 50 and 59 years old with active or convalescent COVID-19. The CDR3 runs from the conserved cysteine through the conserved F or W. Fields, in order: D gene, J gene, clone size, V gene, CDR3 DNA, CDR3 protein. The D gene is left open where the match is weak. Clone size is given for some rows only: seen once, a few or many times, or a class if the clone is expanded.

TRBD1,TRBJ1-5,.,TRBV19,TGTGCCACGAGCCCCAGGGGGTTGGTTGGAAATCAGCCCCAGCATTTT,CATSPRGLVGNQPQHF
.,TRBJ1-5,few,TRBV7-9,TGTGCCAGCAGCTTAGGAGGCAGCACCTATAGCAATCAGCCCCAGCATTTT,CASSLGGSTYSNQPQHF
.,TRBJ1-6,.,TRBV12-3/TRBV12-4,TGTGCCAGCATCGATAACAGGGATTCACCCCTCCACTTT,CASIDNRDSPLHF
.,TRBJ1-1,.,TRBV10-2,TGCGCCACCAGGGGCGCGAACACTGAAGCTTTCTTT,CATRGANTEAFF
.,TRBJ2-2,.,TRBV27,TGTGCCAGCAGTTTTACACCAAACACCGGGGAGCTGTTTTTT,CASSFTPNTGELFF
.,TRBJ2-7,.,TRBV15,TGTGCCACCAGCAGAGTGCCGGGGGGCAATTTCTACGAGCAGTACTTC,CATSRVPGGNFYEQYF
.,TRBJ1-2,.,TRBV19,TGTGCCACCTCCTTCGGGACTAACTATGGCTACACCTTC,CATSFGTNYGYTF
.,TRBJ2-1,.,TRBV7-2,TGTGCCAGCAGCTTAGCAGGGTCTAGCACTGAGCAGTTCTTC,CASSLAGSSTEQFF
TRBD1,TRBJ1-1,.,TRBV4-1,TGCGCCAGCAGCCATCGGACAGGGAGGAGCACTGAAGCTTTCTTT,CASSHRTGRSTEAFF
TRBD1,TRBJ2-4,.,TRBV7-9,TGTGCCAGCAGCGCACCCGGGACAGGGGAAAACATTCAGTACTTC,CASSAPGTGENIQYF